These 32 T cell receptor beta chains originate from one sample sequenced in a study of cytomegalovirus exposure and HLA in healthy donors. It was with 60 Vbeta and 13 Jbeta primers that the PCR ran. Clones were sequenced by immunoSEQ multiplex PCR, and TCRdb holds only the in-frame ones, with some missing. Seen here are fewer than 250,000 clones, under 85% observed once, and the top ten hold roughly 1.5%. Sequenced input: PBMCs. The receptors were sampled from a woman aged 18 to 35 in good health and CMV-seronegative.

The CDR3 coding sequence is TGTGCCAGCAGCTTAACGGGGAGGGGGGAAAAACTGTTTTTT. Residues: CASSLTGRGEKLFF. The J gene is TRBJ1-4, the V gene TRBV7-8; perhaps TRBD1 as D (6 bases). Looked up from germline, CDR1 is SGHVS and CDR2 is FQNEAQ. Trimming removed 2 bases at V and 8 bases at J, with 12 bases between. This CDR3 comprises 14 residues. Drawing the rest from reference TRBV7-8 and TRBJ1-4, the complete variable domain is GAGVSQSPRYKVAKRGQDVALRCDPISGHVSLFWYQQALGQGPEFLTYFQNEAQLDKSGLPSDRFFAERPEGSVSTLKIQRTQQEDSAVYLCASSLTGRGEKLFFGSGTQLSVL.

This chain uses TRBV9 with TRBJ1-1; D is perhaps TRBD1 (5 bases). Germline V lookup: CDR1 SGDLS, CDR2 YYNGEE. This CDR3 spans 14 amino acids. V was trimmed by 4 bases and J by 0 bases, leaving 10 bases between them. The DNA for the CDR3 is TGTGCCAGCAGCCAGACAGTTATGAACACTGAAGCTTTCTTT. This codes for CASSQTVMNTEAFF.

V usage is TRBV30 and J usage is TRBJ2-7; TRBD2 matches at 8 bases. Looked up from germline, CDR1 is GTSNPN and CDR2 is SVGIG (reference sequence). CDR3 length: 15 amino acids. V dropped 0 bases and J dropped 6; count of bases not matched to a gene: 10. CDR3: CAWSVLGTSSPEQYF. CDR3 in DNA: TGTGCCTGGAGTGTACTCGGGACTAGTTCCCCCGAGCAGTACTTC.

The gene calls are TRBV15 and TRBJ2-5, with a weak D call TRBD2 (5 bases). Trimming cost V 0 bases and J 4 bases, with 12 bases left between them. The CDR3 length is 15 residues. Germline assignment: CDR1 LNHNV and CDR2 YYDKDF (reference sequence). CDR3 loop: CATSRDRVGGETQYF. The CDR3 region has the DNA TGTGCCACCAGCAGAGACCGGGTTGGAGGAGAGACCCAGTACTTC.

V gene TRBV2 combines with J gene TRBJ1-5, with 8 nucleotides matching TRBD1. Germline CDR1 SNHLY, CDR2 FYNNEI. Unmatched junction bases numbered 6, after V lost 5 bases and J lost 3 bases. The CDR3 length is 15 residues. The CDR3 protein is CASSQDRVVNQPQHF. The DNA for the CDR3 is TGTGCCAGCAGTCAGGACAGGGTCGTCAATCAGCCCCAGCATTTT.

The rearrangement uses TRBV18 and TRBJ2-1; weak D call: TRBD2 (6 bases). Germline V gene lookup returns CDR1 KGHSH and CDR2 LQKENI. The CDR3 consists of 13 residues. V lost 8 bases and J lost 7, with 15 bases in between. This CDR3 reads CASTGVARNEQFF. The CDR3 DNA sequence: TGTGCCAGCACGGGGGTCGCTAGGAATGAGCAGTTCTTC.

The chain carries TRBV19 and TRBJ2-5, with TRBD1 matching 8 bases. Trimming took 0 bases from V and 2 from J; bases not matched to a gene: 5. Germline lookup yields CDR1 LNHDA and CDR2 SQIVND (reference sequence). The CDR3 loop spans 16 amino acids. In DNA, the CDR3 is TGTGCCAGTAGTATAGATTGGGACAGGTCACAAGAGACCCAGTACTTC. It is translated as CASSIDWDRSQETQYF.

The chain carries TRBV7-3 and TRBJ2-7; 8 nucleotides align to TRBD1. The CDR3 has 16 residues. Germline V gene lookup returns CDR1 SGHTA and CDR2 FQGTGA. Trimming at V came to 0 bases and at J to 6 bases, leaving 10 bases not matched to a gene. The CDR3 nucleotides read TGTGCCAGCAGCTTAACTTTGACAGGGGAGCCGAGCGAGCAGTACTTC. Its translation is CASSLTLTGEPSEQYF.

This clone was observed a handful of times. The chain is built from TRBV19 and TRBJ1-1; D gene unclear. The germline CDR1 and CDR2 sequences are LNHDA and SQIVND (reference sequence). Trimming cost V 3 bases and J 0 bases, with 11 bases left between them. The CDR3 spans 15 residues. The CDR3 nucleotides read TGTGCCAGTAGTATCAATTCAGGTATGAACACTGAAGCTTTCTTT. Translation gives CASSINSGMNTEAFF.

This clone has only one observation. The chain's CDR3 is CASSLTQGYEQFF. DNA of the CDR3: TGTGCCAGCAGCTTAACCCAGGGCTATGAGCAGTTCTTC. This chain joins TRBV7-3 and TRBJ2-1; D is perhaps TRBD1 (5 bases). The V gene lost 0 bases and the J gene lost 8 bases, with 8 bases spanning the gap. From germline, CDR1 is SGHTA and CDR2 FQGTGA. The CDR3 length is 13 residues.

This clone has just a few counts. The V and J genes are TRBV25-1 and TRBJ1-4, with TRBD1 identical over 9 bases. Germline V gene lookup returns CDR1 MGHDK and CDR2 SYGVNS. The J segment lost 3 bases and the V segment lost 3 bases, leaving 5 bases of the junction unmatched. This CDR3 is built from 16 residues. The CDR3 nucleotides are TGTGCCAGCAGTGATCAACAGGGGGCGGCTAATGAAAAACTGTTTTTT. Translated, it gives CASSDQQGAANEKLFF.

The chain couples TRBV7-2 to TRBJ1-5, with a tentative D call TRBD1 (5 bases). The CDR3 is 15 amino acids. Trimming shortened V by 2 bases and J by 6 bases, and 14 bases separated the two germline ends. Germline V gene data show CDR1 as SGHTA and CDR2 as FQGNSA. The CDR3 sequence is CASSLSAGRGQPQHF. The CDR3 DNA is TGTGCCAGCAGCTTATCTGCCGGGAGGGGTCAGCCCCAGCATTTT.

This chain joins TRBV7-6 and TRBJ1-4, with 9 positions matching TRBD1. Germline V gene data show CDR1 as SGHVS and CDR2 as FNYEAQ. This CDR3 comprises 15 residues. V shed 4 bases and J 7 bases; nucleotides not matched to a gene: 7. CDR3 sequence: CASSSGQGRSEKLFF. The CDR3 nucleotides are TGTGCCAGCAGCTCTGGACAGGGGAGAAGTGAAAAACTGTTTTTT.

This rearrangement joins TRBV7-2 to TRBJ2-7; D is uncertain. The germline CDR1 and CDR2 sequences are SGHTA and FQGNSA. The CDR3 loop spans 13 amino acids. The V and J ends lost 1 base and 3 bases respectively, with 7 bases between them. The CDR3 here is CASSLDSYYEQYF. DNA of the CDR3: TGTGCCAGCAGCTTAGACTCCTACTACGAGCAGTACTTC.

The chain carries TRBV27 and TRBJ1-1; D remains ambiguous. V lost 5 bases, J lost 1 base, and 11 bases lay in between. CDR1 and CDR2 from the germline V gene are MNHEY and SMNVEV (reference sequence). The CDR3 is made up of 14 amino acids. CDR3: CASSPATGNTEAFF. The CDR3 nucleotides are TGTGCCAGCAGTCCGGCGACGGGGAACACTGAAGCTTTCTTT.

The chain uses TRBV27 and TRBJ2-3, with D possibly being TRBD1 (6 bases). V was shortened by 5 bases and J by 0 bases, with 15 bases between the two germline ends. The CDR3 covers 16 residues. Germline V gene lookup returns CDR1 MNHEY and CDR2 SMNVEV (reference sequence). The CDR3 nucleotides are TGTGCCAGCAGTCTAAGGACAGTCTATAGCACAGATACGCAGTATTTT. Its translation is CASSLRTVYSTDTQYF.

This chain links TRBV6-5 with TRBJ2-3, with 7 positions matching TRBD2. Per the germline V gene, CDR1 is MNHEY and CDR2 is SVGAGI. Germline trimming cut 0 bases from V and 3 bases from J; bases unmatched to any gene: 6. CDR3 size: 16 residues. CDR3: CASSYSGGGPTDTQYF. The CDR3 DNA is TGTGCCAGCAGTTACTCTGGGGGAGGGCCAACAGATACGCAGTATTTT.

The chain uses TRBV19 and TRBJ1-1; perhaps TRBD1 as D (5 bases). The CDR3 extends over 16 amino acids. Germline V gene sequence: CDR1 LNHDA, CDR2 SQIVND (reference sequence). Trimming removed 7 bases from V and 0 bases from J, with 18 bases in between. CDR3 sequence: CASIKGRGDLNTEAFF. Written as DNA, the CDR3 is TGTGCCAGTATTAAGGGCCGAGGGGACTTGAACACTGAAGCTTTCTTT.

The chain uses TRBV29-1 and TRBJ1-3; D is unclear. This CDR3 region has 14 residues. CDR1 is SQVTM and CDR2 is ANQGSEA in the germline V gene. V dropped 7 bases and J dropped 0 bases, with 13 bases sitting between them. CDR3 sequence: CSGVDSSSGNTIYF. The CDR3 DNA is TGCAGCGGGGTCGACTCTAGCTCTGGAAACACCATATATTTT.

This clone has a handful of counts. The CDR3 bases are TGTGCCAGCGTGGGGACAGGGTATGAAAAACTGTTTTTT. This translates into CASVGTGYEKLFF. The chain employs TRBV2 and TRBJ1-4, with 9 bases fitting TRBD1. V shed 8 bases, J shed 6 bases, and the junction held 4 bases outside the gene matches. This CDR3 spans 13 amino acids. The germline CDR1 and CDR2 sequences are SNHLY and FYNNEI.

The chain carries TRBV7-8 and TRBJ2-5, with D perhaps TRBD2 (6 bases). CDR1 is SGHVS and CDR2 is FQNEAQ in the germline V gene. The germline V and J ends were trimmed by 3 bases and 6 bases, with 23 bases remaining between them. CDR3 length: 17 residues. CDR3 in amino acids: CASSFTDGVRGTKTQYF. The DNA for the CDR3 is TGTGCCAGCAGCTTCACCGATGGAGTTCGGGGGACGAAGACCCAGTACTTC.

The chain carries TRBV11-2 and TRBJ1-5; the D gene is possibly TRBD1 (6 bases). The V gene lost 3 bases and the J gene lost 7 bases, with 10 bases spanning the gap. The germline V gene has CDR1 SGHAT and CDR2 FQNNGV. The CDR3 has 13 residues. This CDR3 reads CASSFNRDQPQHF. For the CDR3, the DNA is TGTGCCAGCAGCTTCAACAGGGACCAGCCCCAGCATTTT.

This chain joins TRBV7-9 and TRBJ2-5; 12 positions match TRBD2. This CDR3 contains 16 residues. With 4 bases clipped from V and 4 bases from J, the junction kept 7 bases outside the gene matches. Germline V lookup: CDR1 SEHNR, CDR2 FQNEAQ (reference sequence). The CDR3 reads CASSSLQGLAGETQYF. Written as DNA, the CDR3 is TGTGCCAGCAGCTCGCTTCAGGGACTAGCGGGAGAGACCCAGTACTTC.

About this clone: An end of the junction differs from the germline gene, which may be a read error. The chain links TRBV7-9 to TRBJ1-5; 9 bases agree with TRBD1. Looked up from germline, CDR1 is SEHNR and CDR2 is FQNEAQ (reference sequence). The CDR3 sequence is 16 residues long. The CDR3 nucleotides read TGTTCCAGCAGCTCAGACCGGGACAGGGACAATCAGCCCCAGCATTTT. Translated: CSSSSDRDRDNQPQHF.

The chain joins TRBV4-1 to TRBJ1-5; D is perhaps TRBD1 (5 bases). The ends were cut back, 1 base at V and 2 bases at J, with 15 bases in the middle. The CDR3 covers 17 residues. Germline assignment: CDR1 MGHRA and CDR2 YSYEKL. The CDR3 loop reads CASSQGAPEGGNQPQHF. As DNA, the CDR3 is TGCGCCAGCAGCCAAGGGGCACCCGAAGGGGGCAATCAGCCCCAGCATTTT.

This clone was counted a few times. The rearrangement links TRBV28 to TRBJ2-5; 9 bases match TRBD2. The CDR3 consists of 15 residues. Trimming cost V 2 bases and J 5 bases; bases outside gene matches: 6. Germline-derived CDR1 and CDR2 are MDHEN and SYDVKM. The CDR3 protein is CASSLRGGVGETQYF. CDR3 sequence (DNA): TGTGCCAGCAGTTTACGCGGGGGGGTTGGGGAGACCCAGTACTTC. The full variable domain, rest sourced from reference TRBV28 and TRBJ2-5, is DVKVTQSSRYLVKRTGEKVFLECVQDMDHENMFWYRQDPGLGLRLIYFSYDVKMKEKGDIPEGYSVSREKKERFSLILESASTNQTSMYLCASSLRGGVGETQYFGPGTRLLVL.

This clone has a handful of counts. The rearrangement uses TRBV7-9 and TRBJ2-7, with 8 nucleotides matching TRBD1. Unmatched junction bases numbered 3, after V lost 5 bases and J lost 0 bases. The CDR3 covers 14 residues. In germline, CDR1 is SEHNR, CDR2 FQNEAQ (reference sequence). In DNA form, the CDR3 reads TGTGCCAGCAGCCGGGACAGGCACTCCTACGAGCAGTACTTC. It codes for CASSRDRHSYEQYF.

The chain links TRBV9 to TRBJ2-1; D possibly corresponds to TRBD2 (7 bases). V lost 3 bases, J lost 8 bases, and 15 bases lay in between. This CDR3 has 14 amino acids. The germline gives CDR1 SGDLS, CDR2 YYNGEE. In DNA, the CDR3 is TGTGCCAGCAGCGACGGGGGCGGGAGATATGAGCAGTTCTTC. Protein: CASSDGGGRYEQFF.

The gene calls are TRBV6-4 and TRBJ2-1; 15 bases match TRBD2. With 8 bases clipped from V and 2 bases from J, the junction kept 4 bases outside the gene matches. CDR3 size: 16 residues. Per germline, CDR1 MRHNA and CDR2 SNTAGT. Written as DNA, the CDR3 is TGTGCCAGCTCGTGGACTAGCGGGGGGGCCTACAATGAGCAGTTCTTC. Its protein is CASSWTSGGAYNEQFF.

This clone was observed a handful of times. CDR3 coding DNA: TGCGCCAGCAGCTTGGGGACAGGGGAAAATGAAAAACTGTTTTTT. Protein: CASSLGTGENEKLFF. The chain recombines TRBV5-1 with TRBJ1-4; TRBD1 matches 9 bases. J was trimmed by 5 bases and V by 0 bases; bases with no gene match: 2. Per the germline V gene, CDR1 is SGHRS and CDR2 is YFSETQ. The CDR3 runs 15 residues.

The rearrangement uses TRBV14 and TRBJ1-1; no firm D call. CDR1 is SGHDN, CDR2 FVKESK, per germline. This CDR3 is 14 amino acids long. Between the trimmed V and J ends, which lost 1 base and 4 bases, there was a span of 10 bases. The CDR3 is CASSQVPQLTEAFF. CDR3 nucleotides: TGTGCCAGCAGCCAAGTCCCACAGCTCACTGAAGCTTTCTTT.

The DNA of the CDR3 is TGTGCCAGTAGTATTGGGACAGGGAATGGCTACACCTTC. Translated, it gives CASSIGTGNGYTF. The chain joins TRBV19 to TRBJ1-2, with 9 bases identical to TRBD1. The trim removed 3 bases at V and 6 bases at J, leaving 2 bases unmatched. CDR1 and CDR2 from the germline V gene are LNHDA and SQIVND (reference sequence). CDR3 length: 13 residues.